This T cell receptor beta chain was sequenced in a study of blood T cell repertoires in COVID-19. Overall study context: The analysed material was cDNA or gDNA that came from T cells, B-cell-depleted T cells, or PBMCs.

TCRdb's copy holds only in-frame clones and misses some; the assay was immunoSEQ multiplex PCR. The table includes approximately 120,000 clones, approximately 89% detected once. Germline V gives CDR1 MNHEY, CDR2 SVGAGI. V was clipped by 5 bases and J by 2 bases, with 12 bases between them. The CDR3 has 14 residues. This chain uses TRBV6-5 with TRBJ1-2; no definite D call. This TCR came from an elderly woman with COVID-19, enrolled during active disease. Sequenced material: peripheral blood. CDR3: CASSRGRSNYGYTF. The CDR3 DNA sequence: TGTGCCAGCAGTAGAGGGAGGTCCAACTATGGCTACACCTTC.